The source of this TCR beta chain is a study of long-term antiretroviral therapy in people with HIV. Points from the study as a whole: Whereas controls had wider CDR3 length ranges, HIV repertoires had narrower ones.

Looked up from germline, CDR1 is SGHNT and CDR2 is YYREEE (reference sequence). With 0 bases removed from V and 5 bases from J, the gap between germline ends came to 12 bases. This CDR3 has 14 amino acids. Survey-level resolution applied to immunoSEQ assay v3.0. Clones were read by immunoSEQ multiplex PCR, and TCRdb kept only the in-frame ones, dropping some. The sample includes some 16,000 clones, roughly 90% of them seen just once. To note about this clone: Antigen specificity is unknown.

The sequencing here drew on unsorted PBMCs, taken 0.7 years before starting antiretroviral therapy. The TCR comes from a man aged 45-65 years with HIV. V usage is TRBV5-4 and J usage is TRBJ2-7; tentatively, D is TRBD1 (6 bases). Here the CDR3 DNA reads TGTGCCAGCAGCTTGGACAGGGCTTATAACGAGCAGTACTTC. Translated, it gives CASSLDRAYNEQYF.